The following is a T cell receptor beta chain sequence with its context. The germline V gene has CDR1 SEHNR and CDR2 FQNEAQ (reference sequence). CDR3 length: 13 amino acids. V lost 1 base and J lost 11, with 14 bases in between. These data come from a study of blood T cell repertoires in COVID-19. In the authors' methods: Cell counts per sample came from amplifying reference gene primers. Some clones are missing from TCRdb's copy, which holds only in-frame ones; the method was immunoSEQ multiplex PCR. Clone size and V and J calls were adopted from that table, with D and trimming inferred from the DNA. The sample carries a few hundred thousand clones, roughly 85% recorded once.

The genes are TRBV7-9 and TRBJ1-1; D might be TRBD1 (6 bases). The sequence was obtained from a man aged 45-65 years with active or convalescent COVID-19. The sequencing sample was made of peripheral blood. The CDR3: CASSLGQGNGAFF. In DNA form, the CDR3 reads TGTGCCAGCAGCTTAGGGCAGGGGAACGGGGCTTTCTTT.